The entry below describes one T cell receptor beta chain. Its antigen remains unidentified. This sample was taken from a study of naive and memory T cell subsets. Findings and caveats of the study: No ground truth validated the naive and memory repertoire findings.

The CDR3 covers 14 residues. V was shortened by 7 bases and J by 4 bases, with 15 bases between the two germline ends. Germline V gives CDR1 LNHNV, CDR2 YYDKDF (reference sequence). Two oligonucleotides, mixed equimolar, formed the beta constant-region primer covering TRBC1 and TRBC2. The ligated cDNA underwent four PCR rounds using SP2 and nested alpha and beta constant-region primers. Ligation attached a single-stranded oligonucleotide with a 12-nucleotide UMI and the SP2 primer to the cDNA 3' end. MiXCR was run by TCRdb on the UMI-ligation and nested PCR reads, yielding one entry per CDR3 protein. The profile shows 130,000 or so distinct CDR3 sequences, over 30% of them singletons.

Sequenced: central memory CD4+ T cells from blood. V usage is TRBV15 and J usage is TRBJ2-3; D is possibly TRBD1 (6 bases). This clonotype was sampled from a human donor in good health. The CDR3 DNA is TGTGCCACCAACCAGGGGCAGGAGGCAGATACGCAGTATTTT. It translates to CATNQGQEADTQYF.